This T cell receptor beta chain was captured in a study of blood T cell repertoires in COVID-19. The wider study: T cells, B-cell-depleted T cells, or PBMCs supplied cDNA or gDNA.

The ends were cut back, 2 bases at V and 3 bases at J, with 11 bases in the middle. Per the germline V gene, CDR1 is KGHSH and CDR2 is LQKENI. CDR3 length: 14 residues. Repertoires were generated with immunoSEQ multiplex PCR, while TCRdb's copy carries only in-frame clones and drops some. The sample contains 470,000 or so clones, approximately 85% of which appear only once. The sequencing sample was made of peripheral blood. This sequence joins TRBV18 and TRBJ2-7; tentatively, D is TRBD2 (5 bases). This receptor was identified in a human donor in a cohort sampled during active COVID-19. The CDR3 bases are TGTGCCAGCTCACCAACGGGAACGGTCTACGAGCAGTACTTC. This translates into CASSPTGTVYEQYF.